Here is one TCR beta chain with its context. This clonotype has just a few counts. This clone's antigen is unknown. Qualities for individual bases were not recorded, and no much larger clone is one base off. The data are from a study of blood T cells in healthy people across ages (dated by TCRdb to the mid-2010s). For the wider study: In model experiments, template switching captured roughly one uniquely barcoded TCR beta cDNA molecule for every two T cells. Using deep sequencing normalized with unique cDNA molecular identifiers, the study measured how TCR beta repertoire diversity changes with age. The donors were divided into four age groups: young (average roughly 17 years), middle-aged (about 39), aged (about 61) and long-lived (82). Two additional independent replicas of 1 million unique cDNA reads from the same blood draw were analyzed for two donors (one aged 18 to 30 and one aged 80 or older). The full study reports these points: As age increased, observed TCR beta diversity per million T cells dropped in a roughly linear way, and a significant reduction was already evident by age 40. Because donor CMV infection status was unknown, age-related changes in expanded clonotypes were potentially confounded. Compared with the aged group, the long-lived group had more naive CD4+ T cells, fewer expanded clones and increased TCR diversity, suggesting age selection. Estimates of total diversity from one million sequenced T cells were regarded as lower bounds and underestimates. Because profiling used bulk unsorted PBMCs, naive and antigen-experienced compartments could not be compared conclusively. There was a strong correlation between observed TCR beta diversity and the percentage of naive T cells measured by flow cytometry.

The donors were 40 or so Caucasian individuals from Russia, aged roughly 6 to 100 years, who were systemically healthy. Each donor gave approximately 10 milliliters of peripheral blood, collected into EDTA-treated Vacutainer tubes. Ficoll-Paque density-gradient centrifugation was used to isolate PBMCs, with at least 6.5 million per sample. Total RNA, at least 5 micrograms per sample, was extracted from PBMCs with Trizol reagent. For every donor, flow cytometry on a PBMC aliquot measured the percentage of naive CD45RAhigh/CD27high T cells. Libraries came from 5' RACE. The sequencer listed for this sample is Illumina HiSeq 2500. The second PCR ran for roughly 7 to 12 cycles and used a J-beta primer mix along with a sample-barcoded 5' primer. A unique molecular identifier was introduced onto each TCR beta cDNA molecule by a template-switch 5' adaptor carrying 12 random nucleotides. Each sample yielded at least 2.5 million CDR3-containing paired-end reads. All of the RNA was converted into first-strand cDNA using the Mint cDNA synthesis kit, with a TRBC-specific oligonucleotide serving as the primer. All cDNA was treated with uracil-DNA glycosylase and then went through a first 18-cycle PCR with the universal primers M1SS and BC2_uni_R. In the authors' own workflow: Each sample was normalized by randomly selecting 1 million high-quality reads, each carrying a distinct molecular identifier. Instead of being binned into consensus sequences, reads with shared molecular identifiers were discarded. CDR3 identification, clonotype clustering and error correction used MiTCR with a Q25 quality threshold and the strictest error-elimination algorithm. A nonparametric unseen species model using Euler transformation provided a lower-bound estimate of total TCR beta diversity. In-frame beta chains were kept once TCRdb had trimmed the public reads at Q25 with fastp and called clones with MiXCR. For every CDR3 protein sequence, its rows merge into one entry that carries the most common genes and DNA. The V and J calls, along with clone size, are taken from TCRdb and not from the paper's own processing. The sample table shows around 800,000 distinct CDR3 sequences, and roughly 26% are seen once. The top ten hold 3% of the sample.

This sample was shared with a second study, whose subject was T cells of mothers and their children. As that second study puts it: Nine systemically healthy Caucasian individuals, comprising three mothers and their six children, were included as donors. cDNA synthesis used all of the extracted RNA, with 1.5 ug of RNA in each 15 ul reaction. In the second PCR, sample barcodes and 2-4 random nucleotides were introduced via the M1S primer. Over 8 million TCR beta CDR3 reads came from each mother, compared with approximately 3 million reads from each child. Thymic selection similarly shapes TCR recombination output in related and unrelated pairs, with minor effect from inherited differences. Normalized repertoire overlap in related mother-child pairs was always slightly higher than in unrelated mother-child pairs, but the difference was never significant. No persistent microchimeric T cell clones were detected, at a sensitivity of roughly 100 clones per million clonotypes. To look for features that set related mother-child pairs apart from unrelated individuals, the researchers ran deep NGS to compare the TCR beta repertoires of mothers and children. Mothers averaged around 40 +/- 4 years of age and children averaged approximately 11 +/- 4 years. After adapters were ligated using NEBNext reagents, the libraries underwent 100+100 nt paired-end sequencing on an Illumina HiSeq 2000. To prevent cross-contamination, the mother and child libraries were prepared a month apart and were sequenced in separate runs. Between roughly 450,000 and 2,000,000 distinct TCR beta clonotypes were identified per donor. Naive TCR beta clonotypes were estimated from low-frequency clonotypes matched to each donor's FACS-determined naive share, without sorting.

The TCR was taken from a boy between 10 and 17 years old in good health. Material: blood.

The DNA reads as follows: TGTGCCAGCAGTTTAGAGGACAGACAAGAGACCCAGTACTTC. This yields the protein CASSLEDRQETQYF. The chain links TRBV12-3 or TRBV12-4 with TRBJ2-5; the D region possibly corresponds to TRBD1 (6 bases align). The trim is 1 base for V and 2 bases for J, with a gap of 8 bases between the germline ends. The CDR3 sequence holds 14 residues, the cysteine and phenylalanine included. Left in the record is the CDR3 DNA by itself, 42 bases read in frame from the first base.